Described below is a single T cell receptor beta chain sequence and its context. Its cognate antigen is unknown. 60 Vbeta and 13 Jbeta primers were used in PCR. Some clones are missing from TCRdb's copy, which holds only in-frame ones; the method was immunoSEQ multiplex PCR. This sample's clone table lists approximately 100,000 clones. The sample is drawn from a study of cytomegalovirus exposure and HLA in healthy donors. The study, taken as a whole, reports: Listed as cytomegalovirus-associated were over 150 TCR beta chains. Most TCR sequences showed up rarely, but some public TCRs showed up in many donors.

This CDR3 is 16 amino acids long. Germline trimming cut 3 bases from V and 5 bases from J; bases unmatched to any gene: 3. The germline V gene has CDR1 MNHNS and CDR2 SASEGT. The specimen was PBMCs. This TCR was recovered from a man aged 40-49 years in good health and CMV-seronegative. The gene calls are TRBV6-1 and TRBJ2-3, with TRBD2 matching 15 bases. CDR3 residues: CASSDRTSGRVDTQYF. The CDR3 DNA is TGTGCCAGCAGTGACCGGACTAGCGGGAGGGTAGATACGCAGTATTTT.